This T cell receptor beta chain was found in a study of OX40 agonist ivuxolimab in advanced cancers. Study details: Patients were dosed intravenously with ivuxolimab at 0.01 to 10 mg/kg every 2 weeks. Prior therapy, whether anti-PD-1, anti-PD-L1 or anti-CTLA-4, was allowed, and 40% had some.

Sequencing used immunoSEQ multiplex PCR; TCRdb keeps in-frame clones, though not all of them. The data hold 90,000 to 100,000 clones, with 80% to 90% observed a single time. The CDR3 totals 14 residues. The germline CDR1 and CDR2 sequences are MNHNY and SVGAGI (reference sequence). With 5 bases removed from V and 5 bases from J, the gap between germline ends came to 16 bases. As for this clone: The antigen is not known.

Study-level points and caveats: Among expanded peripheral T cells, antigen specificity went undetermined.

The receptor's source is an adult with an advanced solid tumor such as melanoma, head and neck, liver or kidney cancer. Sequencing was performed on CD4+ or CD8+ T cells sorted from blood, taken in a trial of the OX40 agonist ivuxolimab. The genes are TRBV6-6 and TRBJ2-7, with a possible D match to TRBD1 (5 bases). The chain's CDR3 is CASSLVQVWDEQYF. Written as DNA, the CDR3 is TGTGCCAGCAGTCTCGTACAGGTCTGGGACGAGCAGTACTTC.